This passage covers 11 T cell receptor beta chains from one sample sequenced in a study of shared clonotypes between healthy human individuals. Data came from immunoSEQ multiplex PCR; TCRdb stores just in-frame clones and leaves some out. The sample has roughly 1.5 million clones, roughly 98% seen once; the top ten hold roughly 0.4%. Specimen: naive CD4+ T cells sorted from blood. The subset: CD45RA+ positively selected. The receptors here all came from a man younger than 45 in good health.

This clone was seen just once. The sample contains more than one DNA sequence encoding this CDR3. The chain uses TRBV20-1 and TRBJ1-5, with D uncertain. The CDR3 has 11 residues. V lost 3 bases and J 6 bases, leaving 6 bases between the germline ends. The V gene's germline CDR1 is DFQATT and CDR2 SNEGSKA (reference sequence). The CDR3 nucleotides read TGCAGTGCTAGGGTCGGTCAGCCCCAGCATTTT. This codes for CSARVGQPQHF.

The chain recombines TRBV5-6 with TRBJ2-7, with D unresolved. The CDR3 consists of 15 residues. The germline V and J ends were trimmed by 4 bases and 1 base, with 15 bases remaining between them. Germline V gene lookup returns CDR1 SGHDT and CDR2 YYEEEE. This CDR3 reads CASSPQGPGSYEQYF. The DNA for the CDR3 is TGTGCCAGCAGCCCCCAAGGGCCAGGATCCTACGAGCAGTACTTC.

The chain recombines TRBV2 with TRBJ2-1, with 8 bases that match TRBD1. V lost 7 bases, J lost 5 bases, and 4 bases stayed unmatched. The CDR3 covers 13 residues. The germline V gene encodes CDR1 SNHLY and CDR2 FYNNEI. The CDR3 here is CASKWTGNNEQFF. The CDR3 DNA follows: TGTGCCAGCAAATGGACAGGGAACAATGAGCAGTTCTTC.

This rearrangement joins TRBV28 to TRBJ2-1; TRBD2 matches at 9 bases. CDR3 length: 14 amino acids. CDR1 and CDR2 from the germline V gene are MDHEN and SYDVKM. Unmatched junction bases numbered 6, after V lost 5 bases and J lost 7 bases. CDR3 DNA: TGTGCCAGCAGTCCAGGACTAGCGCGGAATGAGCAGTTCTTC. Translated: CASSPGLARNEQFF.

Regarding this clone: Within the sample, other DNA sequences also encode this same CDR3. The gene calls are TRBV5-1 and TRBJ1-5; possibly TRBD1 for D (5 bases). CDR1 and CDR2 from the germline V gene are SGHRS and YFSETQ. The CDR3 runs 14 residues. With 2 bases removed from V and 4 bases from J, the gap between germline ends came to 10 bases. CDR3 loop: CASSLGVGNQPQHF. DNA for the CDR3: TGCGCCAGCAGCTTAGGGGTGGGGAATCAGCCCCAGCATTTT. Together with reference TRBV5-1 and TRBJ1-5, the CDR3 gives the full variable domain: KAGVTQTPRYLIKTRGQQVTLSCSPISGHRSVSWYQQTPGQGLQFLFEYFSETQRNKGNFPGRFSGRQFSNSRSEMNVSTLELGDSALYLCASSLGVGNQPQHFGDGTRLSIL.

V and J are TRBV27 and TRBJ1-4; maybe TRBD1 (6 bases). This CDR3 region has 14 residues. CDR1 and CDR2 (germline): MNHEY, SMNVEV (reference sequence). Deletions cut 2 bases from V and 4 bases from J, with 8 bases between. The CDR3 nucleotides are TGTGCCAGCAGTTTAGAGGGGGTTAATGAAAAACTGTTTTTT. This encodes CASSLEGVNEKLFF.

The gene calls are TRBV6-6 and TRBJ2-1, with TRBD2 matching 8 bases. Germline values: CDR1 MNHNY, CDR2 SVGAGI (reference sequence). The CDR3 has 16 amino acids. Trimming took 2 bases from V and 9 from J; bases not matched to a gene: 12. The CDR3 DNA is TGTGCCAGCAGTTACATAGCGGGAACCCTCTTAGGTGAGCAGTTCTTC. It translates to CASSYIAGTLLGEQFF.

The chain links TRBV25-1 to TRBJ2-2; TRBD1 agrees at 10 bases. With 1 base clipped from V and 7 bases from J, the junction kept 6 bases outside the gene matches. Germline V gene sequence: CDR1 MGHDK, CDR2 SYGVNS. This CDR3 has 16 amino acids. The CDR3 loop reads CASSELTGGAGGELFF. CDR3 sequence (DNA): TGTGCCAGCAGTGAATTGACAGGGGGCGCAGGCGGGGAGCTGTTTTTT. The full variable domain, its missing parts supplied by reference TRBV25-1 and TRBJ2-2, is EADIYQTPRYLVIGTGKKITLECSQTMGHDKMYWYQQDPGMELHLIHYSYGVNSTEKGDLSSESTVSRIRTEHFPLTLESARPSHTSQYLCASSELTGGAGGELFFGEGSRLTVL.

The V call is TRBV5-8, the J call TRBJ2-3; a possible D gene is TRBD2 (7 bases). Looked up from germline, CDR1 is SGHTS and CDR2 is YDEGEE. The CDR3 has 17 residues. V lost 2 bases and J lost 0, with 16 bases in between. CDR3 DNA: TGTGCCAGCAGCTTTTTCGGGGGGCGAGTAAGCACAGATACGCAGTATTTT. The encoded protein is CASSFFGGRVSTDTQYF.

This clone was picked up one time. J is TRBJ2-1 and V is TRBV7-9; TRBD2 aligns across 10 bases. Germline CDR1 and CDR2: SEHNR and FQNEAQ (reference sequence). J lost 5 bases, V lost 6 bases, and 4 bases had no gene match. The length of the CDR3 is 14 residues. CDR3 sequence (DNA): TGTGCCAGCAGAGGACTAGCGGAACACAATGAGCAGTTCTTC. Its protein product is CASRGLAEHNEQFF. Combining the CDR3 with reference TRBV7-9 and TRBJ2-1 gives the whole variable domain DTGVSQNPRHKITKRGQNVTFRCDPISEHNRLYWYRQTLGQGPEFLTYFQNEAQLEKSRLLSDRFSAERPKGSFSTLEIQRTEQGDSAMYLCASRGLAEHNEQFFGPGTRLTVL.

J is TRBJ2-6 and V is TRBV5-1; the D is unclear. Germline CDR1 and CDR2: SGHRS and YFSETQ. V dropped 5 bases and J dropped 6 bases, with 15 bases sitting between them. The CDR3 runs to 15 residues. The CDR3 nucleotides read TGCGCCAGCAGACCTACTCCAACAAAGGCCAACGTCCTGACTTTC. It encodes CASRPTPTKANVLTF.